This T cell receptor beta chain was profiled in a study of blood T cells in healthy people across ages. Overall study results and limits: Diversity figures derived from one million T cells were judged to underestimate the true value. A greater number of naive CD4+ cells and higher diversity distinguished long-lived donors from aged donors.

A note on this clonotype: Its antigen is undetermined.

Next came a second PCR, run for roughly 6 to 11 cycles, which used a sample-barcoded 5' primer along with a J-beta primer mix. All cDNA molecules were each tagged by a template-switch adaptor with 12 random nucleotides. Via MiXCR, TCRdb re-called the 5' RACE reads, giving one row per CDR3 protein. The data hold fewer than 1,000,000 distinct CDR3 sequences, with around 45% observed a single time. The CDR3 is 17 amino acids. J lost 2 bases, V lost 0 bases, and 5 bases had no gene match. The germline V gene encodes CDR1 LGHNA and CDR2 YNFKEQ. The V and J genes are TRBV4-2 and TRBJ2-3; 10 nucleotides agree with TRBD2. Material: blood. This clonotype was obtained from an elderly man in good health. The CDR3: CASSQDLTSGNTDTQYF. The CDR3 DNA follows: TGTGCCAGCAGCCAAGATTTAACTAGCGGGAACACAGATACGCAGTATTTT.